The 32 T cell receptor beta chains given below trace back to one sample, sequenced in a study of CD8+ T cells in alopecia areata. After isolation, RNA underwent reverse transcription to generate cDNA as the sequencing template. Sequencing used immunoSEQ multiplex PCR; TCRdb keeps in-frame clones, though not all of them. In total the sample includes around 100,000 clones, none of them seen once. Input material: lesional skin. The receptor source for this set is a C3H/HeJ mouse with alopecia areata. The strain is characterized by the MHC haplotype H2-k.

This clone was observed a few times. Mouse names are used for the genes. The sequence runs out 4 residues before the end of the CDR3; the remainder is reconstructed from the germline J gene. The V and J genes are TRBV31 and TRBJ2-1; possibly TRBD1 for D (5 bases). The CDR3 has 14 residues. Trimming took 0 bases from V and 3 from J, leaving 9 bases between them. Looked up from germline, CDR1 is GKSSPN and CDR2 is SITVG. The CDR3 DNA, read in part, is TGTGCCTGGAGTCTAAGGCAGGGCTATGCT. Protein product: CAWSLRQGYA. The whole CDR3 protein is CAWSLRQGYAEQFF. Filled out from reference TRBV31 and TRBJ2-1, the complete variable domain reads AQTIHQWPVAEIKAVGSPLSLGCTIKGKSSPNLYWYWQATGGTLQQLFYSITVGQVESVVQLNLSASRPKDDQFILSTEKLLLSHSGFYLCAWSLRQGYAEQFFGPGTRLTVL.

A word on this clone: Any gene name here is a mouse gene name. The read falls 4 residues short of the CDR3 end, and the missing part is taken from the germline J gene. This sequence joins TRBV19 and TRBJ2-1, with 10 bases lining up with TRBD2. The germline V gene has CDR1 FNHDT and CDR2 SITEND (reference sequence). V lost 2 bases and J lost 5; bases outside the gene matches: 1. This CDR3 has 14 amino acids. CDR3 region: CASSIDWGDAEQFF. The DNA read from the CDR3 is TGTGCCAGCAGTATTGACTGGGGGGATGCT. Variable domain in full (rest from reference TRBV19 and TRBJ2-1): GGIITQTPKFLIGQEGQKLTLKCQQNFNHDTMYWYRQDSGKGLRLIYYSITENDLQKGDLSEGYDASREKKSSFSLTVTSAQKNEMAVFLCASSIDWGDAEQFFGPGTRLTVL.

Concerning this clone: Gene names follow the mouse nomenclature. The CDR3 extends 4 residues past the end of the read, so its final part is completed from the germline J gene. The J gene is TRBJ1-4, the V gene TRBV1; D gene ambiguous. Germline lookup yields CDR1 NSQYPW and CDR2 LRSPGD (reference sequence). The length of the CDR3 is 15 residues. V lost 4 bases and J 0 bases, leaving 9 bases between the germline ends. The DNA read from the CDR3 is TGCACCTGCAGTGACAGCCCATTTTCCAACGAA. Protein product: CTCSDSPFSNE. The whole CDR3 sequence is CTCSDSPFSNERLFF.

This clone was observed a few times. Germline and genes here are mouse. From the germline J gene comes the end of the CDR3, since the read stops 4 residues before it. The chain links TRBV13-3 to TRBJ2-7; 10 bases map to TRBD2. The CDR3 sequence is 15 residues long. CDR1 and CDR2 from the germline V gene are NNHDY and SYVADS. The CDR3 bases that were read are TGTGCCAGCAGTGCCTCGGGACTGGGGACATAT. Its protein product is CASSASGLGTY. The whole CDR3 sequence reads CASSASGLGTYEQYF.

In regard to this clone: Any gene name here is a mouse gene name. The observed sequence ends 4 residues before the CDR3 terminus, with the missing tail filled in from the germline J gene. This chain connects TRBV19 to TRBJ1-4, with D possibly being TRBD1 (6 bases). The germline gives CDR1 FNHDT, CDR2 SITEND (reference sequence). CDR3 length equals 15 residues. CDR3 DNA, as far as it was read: TGTGCCAGCAGCCCCAGGGGCGATAGTGCCGAA. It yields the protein CASSPRGDSAE. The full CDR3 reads CASSPRGDSAERLFF.

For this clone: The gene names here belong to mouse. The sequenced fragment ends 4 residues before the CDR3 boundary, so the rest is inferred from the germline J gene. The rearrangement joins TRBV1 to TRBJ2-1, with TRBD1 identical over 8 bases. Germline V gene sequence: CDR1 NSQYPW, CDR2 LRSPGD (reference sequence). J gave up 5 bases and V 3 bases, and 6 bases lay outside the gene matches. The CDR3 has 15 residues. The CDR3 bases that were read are TGCACCTGCAGTGCCCAGGGGGCGAGTGATGCT. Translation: CTCSAQGASDA. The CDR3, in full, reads CTCSAQGASDAEQFF. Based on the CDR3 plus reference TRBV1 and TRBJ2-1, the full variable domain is VTLLEQNPRWRLVPRGQAVNLRCILKNSQYPWMSWYQQDLQKQLQWLFTLRSPGDKEVKSLPGADYLATRVTDTELRLQVANMSQGRTLYCTCSAQGASDAEQFFGPGTRLTVL.

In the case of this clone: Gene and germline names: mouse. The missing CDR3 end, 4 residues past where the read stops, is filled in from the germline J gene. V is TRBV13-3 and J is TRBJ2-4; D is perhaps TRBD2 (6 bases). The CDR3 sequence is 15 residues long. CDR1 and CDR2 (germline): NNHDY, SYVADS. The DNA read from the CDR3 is TGTGCCAGCAGTGATGTGGGGGAGGAGGAAAAC. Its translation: CASSDVGEEEN. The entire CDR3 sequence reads CASSDVGEEENTLYF.

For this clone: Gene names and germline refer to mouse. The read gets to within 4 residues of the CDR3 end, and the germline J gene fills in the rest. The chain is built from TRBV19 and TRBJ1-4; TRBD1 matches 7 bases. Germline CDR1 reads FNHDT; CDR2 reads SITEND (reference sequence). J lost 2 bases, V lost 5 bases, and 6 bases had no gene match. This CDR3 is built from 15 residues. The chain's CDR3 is CASSPPTGSNERLFF. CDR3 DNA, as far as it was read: TGTGCCAGCAGCCCCCCGACAGGGTCCAACGAA.

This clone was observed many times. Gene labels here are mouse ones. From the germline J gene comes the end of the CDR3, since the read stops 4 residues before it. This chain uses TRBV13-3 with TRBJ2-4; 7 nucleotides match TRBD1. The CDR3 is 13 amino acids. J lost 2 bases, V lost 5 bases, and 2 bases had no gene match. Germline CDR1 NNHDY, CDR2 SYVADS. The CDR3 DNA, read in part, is TGTGCCAGCAGGACAGGGAATCAAAAC. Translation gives CASRTGNQN. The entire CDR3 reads CASRTGNQNTLYF.

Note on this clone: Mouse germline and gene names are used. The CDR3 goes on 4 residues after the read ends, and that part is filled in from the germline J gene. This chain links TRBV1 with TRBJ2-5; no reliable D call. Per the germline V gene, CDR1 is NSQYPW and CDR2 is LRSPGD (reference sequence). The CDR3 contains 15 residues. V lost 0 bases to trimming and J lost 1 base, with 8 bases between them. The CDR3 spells CTCSADRQDQDTQYF. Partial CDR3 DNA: TGCACCTGCAGTGCAGATCGGCAGGACCAAGAC.

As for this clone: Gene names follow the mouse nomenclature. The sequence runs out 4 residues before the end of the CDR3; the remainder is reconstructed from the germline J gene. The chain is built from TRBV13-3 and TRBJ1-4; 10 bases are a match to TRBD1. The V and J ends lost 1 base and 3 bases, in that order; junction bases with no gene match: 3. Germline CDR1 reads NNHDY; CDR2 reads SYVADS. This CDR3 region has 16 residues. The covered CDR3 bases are TGTGCCAGCAGTGATATGGACAGGGGGGCCAACGAA. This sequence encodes CASSDMDRGANE. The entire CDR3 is CASSDMDRGANERLFF. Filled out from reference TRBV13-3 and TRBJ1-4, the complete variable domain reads EAAVTQSPRSKVAVTGGKVTLSCHQTNNHDYMYWYRQDTGHGLRLIHYSYVADSTEKGDIPDGYKASRPSQENFSLILELASLSQTAVYFCASSDMDRGANERLFFGHGTKLSVL.

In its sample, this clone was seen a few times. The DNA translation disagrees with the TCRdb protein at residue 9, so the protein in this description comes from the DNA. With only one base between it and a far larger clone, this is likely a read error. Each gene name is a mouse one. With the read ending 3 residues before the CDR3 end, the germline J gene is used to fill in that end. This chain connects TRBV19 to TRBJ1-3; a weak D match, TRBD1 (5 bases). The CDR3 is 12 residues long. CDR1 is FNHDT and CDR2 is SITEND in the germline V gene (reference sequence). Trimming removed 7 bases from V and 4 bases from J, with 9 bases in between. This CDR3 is CASGGRGNTLYF. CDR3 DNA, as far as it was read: TGTGCCAGCGGGGGGAGAGGAAATACG.

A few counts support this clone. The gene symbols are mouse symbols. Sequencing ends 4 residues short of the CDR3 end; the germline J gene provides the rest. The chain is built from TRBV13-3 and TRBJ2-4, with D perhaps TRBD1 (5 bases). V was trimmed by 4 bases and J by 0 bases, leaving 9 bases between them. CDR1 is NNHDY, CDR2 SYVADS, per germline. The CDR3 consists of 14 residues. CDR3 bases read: TGTGCCAGCAGTTCAGACAGTAGTCAAAAC. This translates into CASSSDSSQN. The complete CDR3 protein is CASSSDSSQNTLYF.

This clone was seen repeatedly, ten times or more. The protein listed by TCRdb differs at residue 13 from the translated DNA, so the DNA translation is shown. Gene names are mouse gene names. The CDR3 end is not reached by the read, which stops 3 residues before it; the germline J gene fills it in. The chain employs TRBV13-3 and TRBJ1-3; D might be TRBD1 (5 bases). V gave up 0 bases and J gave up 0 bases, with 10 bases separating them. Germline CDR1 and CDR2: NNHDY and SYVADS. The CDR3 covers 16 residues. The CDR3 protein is CASSDVDSPSGNTLYF. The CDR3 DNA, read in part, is TGTGCCAGCAGTGATGTCGACAGTCCTTCTGGAAATACG.

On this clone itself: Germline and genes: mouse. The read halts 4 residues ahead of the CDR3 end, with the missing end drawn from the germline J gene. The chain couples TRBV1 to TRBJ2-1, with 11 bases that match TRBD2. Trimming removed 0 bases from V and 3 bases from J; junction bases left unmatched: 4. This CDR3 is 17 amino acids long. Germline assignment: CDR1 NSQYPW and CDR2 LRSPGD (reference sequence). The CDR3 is CTCSAEGLGALYAEQFF. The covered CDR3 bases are TGCACCTGCAGTGCAGAGGGACTGGGGGCCCTCTATGCT.

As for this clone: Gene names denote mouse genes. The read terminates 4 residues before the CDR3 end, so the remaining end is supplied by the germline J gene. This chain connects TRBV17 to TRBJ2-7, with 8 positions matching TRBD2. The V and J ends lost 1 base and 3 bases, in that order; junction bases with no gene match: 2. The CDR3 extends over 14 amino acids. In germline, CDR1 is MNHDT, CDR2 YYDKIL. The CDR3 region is CASSRGTGLYEQYF. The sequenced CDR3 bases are TGTGCTAGCAGTAGAGGGACTGGGCTCTAT.

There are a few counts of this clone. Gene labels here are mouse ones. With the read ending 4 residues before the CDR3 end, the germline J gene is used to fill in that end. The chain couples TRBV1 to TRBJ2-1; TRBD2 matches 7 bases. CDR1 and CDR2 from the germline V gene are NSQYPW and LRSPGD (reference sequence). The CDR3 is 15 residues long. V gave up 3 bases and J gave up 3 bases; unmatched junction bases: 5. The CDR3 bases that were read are TGCACCTGCAGTGCCCGGACTGGTCCCTATGCT. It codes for CTCSARTGPYA. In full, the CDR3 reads CTCSARTGPYAEQFF.

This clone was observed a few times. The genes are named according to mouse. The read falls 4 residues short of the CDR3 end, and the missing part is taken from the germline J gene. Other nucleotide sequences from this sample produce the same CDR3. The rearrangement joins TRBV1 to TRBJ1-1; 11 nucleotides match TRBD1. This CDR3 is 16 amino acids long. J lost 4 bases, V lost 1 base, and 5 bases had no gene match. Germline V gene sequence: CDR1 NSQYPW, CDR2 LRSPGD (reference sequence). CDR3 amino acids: CTCSAGTGGRGTEVFF. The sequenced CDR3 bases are TGCACCTGCAGTGCAGGGACAGGGGGCCGGGGCACA.

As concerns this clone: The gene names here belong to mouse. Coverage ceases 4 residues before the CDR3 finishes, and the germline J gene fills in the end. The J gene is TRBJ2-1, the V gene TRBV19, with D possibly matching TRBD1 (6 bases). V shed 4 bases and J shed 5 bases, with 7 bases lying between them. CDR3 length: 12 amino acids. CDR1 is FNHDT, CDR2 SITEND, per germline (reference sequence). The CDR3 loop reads CASSRTDAEQFF. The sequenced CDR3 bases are TGTGCCAGCAGTCGGACAGATGCT.

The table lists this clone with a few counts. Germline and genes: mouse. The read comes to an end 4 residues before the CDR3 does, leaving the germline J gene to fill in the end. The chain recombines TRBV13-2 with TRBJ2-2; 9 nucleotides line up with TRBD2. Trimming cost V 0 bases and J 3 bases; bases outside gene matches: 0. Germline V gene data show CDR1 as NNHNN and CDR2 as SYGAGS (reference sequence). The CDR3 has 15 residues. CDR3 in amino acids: CASGDAGGDTGQLYF. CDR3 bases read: TGTGCCAGCGGTGATGCTGGGGGGGACACCGGG.

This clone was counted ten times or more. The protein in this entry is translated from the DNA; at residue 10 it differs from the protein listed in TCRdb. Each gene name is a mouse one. CDR3 DNA, as far as it was read: TGTGCCAGCAGCCGGGGACAGAATTCGCCC. Amino acid sequence: CASSRGQNSP. The entire CDR3 reads CASSRGQNSPLYF. The chain links TRBV13-3 to TRBJ1-6; 7 nucleotides match TRBD1. The read terminates 3 residues before the CDR3 end, so the remaining end is supplied by the germline J gene. TRBJ1-6 has ORF status, its function being uncertain. With V trimmed by 5 bases and J by 7 bases, 3 bases remained unmatched. CDR3 length equals 13 residues. CDR1 is NNHDY and CDR2 is SYVADS in the germline V gene.

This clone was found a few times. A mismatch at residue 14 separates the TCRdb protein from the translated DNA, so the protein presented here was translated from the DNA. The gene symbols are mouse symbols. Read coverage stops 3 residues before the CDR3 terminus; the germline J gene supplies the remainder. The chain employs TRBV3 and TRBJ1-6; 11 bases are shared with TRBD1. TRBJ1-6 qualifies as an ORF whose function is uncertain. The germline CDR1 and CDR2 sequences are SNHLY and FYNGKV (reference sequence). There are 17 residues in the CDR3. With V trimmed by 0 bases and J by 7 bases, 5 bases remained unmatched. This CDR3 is CASSLARDRGRNSPLYF. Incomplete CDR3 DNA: TGTGCCAGCAGCTTAGCCCGGGACAGGGGGAGGAATTCGCCC.

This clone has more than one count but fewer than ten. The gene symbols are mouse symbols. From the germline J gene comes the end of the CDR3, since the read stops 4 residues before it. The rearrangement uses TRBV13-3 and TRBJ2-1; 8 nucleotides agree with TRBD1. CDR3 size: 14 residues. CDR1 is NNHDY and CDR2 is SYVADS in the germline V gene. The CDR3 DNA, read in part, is TGTGCCAGCAGTGCACAGGGGGGTCTGGCT. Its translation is CASSAQGGLA. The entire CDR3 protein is CASSAQGGLAEQFF.

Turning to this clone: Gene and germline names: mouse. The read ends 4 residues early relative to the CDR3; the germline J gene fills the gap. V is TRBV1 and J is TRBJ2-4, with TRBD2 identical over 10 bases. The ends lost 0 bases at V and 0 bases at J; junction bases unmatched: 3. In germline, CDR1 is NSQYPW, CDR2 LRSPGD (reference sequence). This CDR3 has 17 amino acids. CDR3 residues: CTCSADRDWGSQNTLYF. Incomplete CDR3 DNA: TGCACCTGCAGTGCAGATCGGGACTGGGGTAGTCAAAAC. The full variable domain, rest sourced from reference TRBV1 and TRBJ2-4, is VTLLEQNPRWRLVPRGQAVNLRCILKNSQYPWMSWYQQDLQKQLQWLFTLRSPGDKEVKSLPGADYLATRVTDTELRLQVANMSQGRTLYCTCSADRDWGSQNTLYFGAGTRLSVL.

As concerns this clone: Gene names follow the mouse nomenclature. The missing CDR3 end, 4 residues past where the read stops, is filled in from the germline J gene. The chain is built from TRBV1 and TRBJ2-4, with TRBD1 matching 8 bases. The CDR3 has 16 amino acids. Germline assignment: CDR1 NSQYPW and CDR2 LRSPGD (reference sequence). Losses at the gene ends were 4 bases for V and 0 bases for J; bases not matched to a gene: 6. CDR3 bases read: TGCACCTGCAGTGGGACAGGGAAGGAAAGTCAAAAC. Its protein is CTCSGTGKESQN. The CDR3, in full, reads CTCSGTGKESQNTLYF. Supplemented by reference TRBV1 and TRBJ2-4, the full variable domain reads VTLLEQNPRWRLVPRGQAVNLRCILKNSQYPWMSWYQQDLQKQLQWLFTLRSPGDKEVKSLPGADYLATRVTDTELRLQVANMSQGRTLYCTCSGTGKESQNTLYFGAGTRLSVL.

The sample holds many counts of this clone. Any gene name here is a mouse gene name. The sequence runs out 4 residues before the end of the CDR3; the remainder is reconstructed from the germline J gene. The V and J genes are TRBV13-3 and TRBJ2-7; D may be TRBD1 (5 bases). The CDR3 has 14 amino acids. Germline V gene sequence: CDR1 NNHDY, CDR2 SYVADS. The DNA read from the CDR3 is TGTGCCAGCAGTGATGCTGGACAAACTTAT. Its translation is CASSDAGQTY. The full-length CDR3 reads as CASSDAGQTYEQYF.

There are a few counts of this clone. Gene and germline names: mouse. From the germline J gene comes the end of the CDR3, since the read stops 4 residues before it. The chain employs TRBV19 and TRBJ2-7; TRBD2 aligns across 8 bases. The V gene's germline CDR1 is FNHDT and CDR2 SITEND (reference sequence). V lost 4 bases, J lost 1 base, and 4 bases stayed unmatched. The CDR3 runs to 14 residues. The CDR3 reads CASSPWGESYEQYF. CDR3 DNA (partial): TGTGCCAGCAGTCCCTGGGGGGAGTCCTAT.

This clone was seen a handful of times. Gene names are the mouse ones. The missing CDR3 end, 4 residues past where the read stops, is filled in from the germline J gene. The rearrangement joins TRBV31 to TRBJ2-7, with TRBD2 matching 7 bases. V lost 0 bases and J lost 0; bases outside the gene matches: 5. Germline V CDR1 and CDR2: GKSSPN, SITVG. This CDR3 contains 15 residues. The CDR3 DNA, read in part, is TGTGCCTGGAGTCTAGACTGGGCGAGCTCCTAT. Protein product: CAWSLDWASSY. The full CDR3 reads CAWSLDWASSYEQYF. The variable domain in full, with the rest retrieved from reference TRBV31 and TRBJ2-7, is AQTIHQWPVAEIKAVGSPLSLGCTIKGKSSPNLYWYWQATGGTLQQLFYSITVGQVESVVQLNLSASRPKDDQFILSTEKLLLSHSGFYLCAWSLDWASSYEQYFGPGTRLTVL.

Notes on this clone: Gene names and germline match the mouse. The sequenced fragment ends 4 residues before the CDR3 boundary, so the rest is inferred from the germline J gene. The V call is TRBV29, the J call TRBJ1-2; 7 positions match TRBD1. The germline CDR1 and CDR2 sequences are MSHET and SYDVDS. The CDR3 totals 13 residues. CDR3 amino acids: CASSLSTGTDYTF. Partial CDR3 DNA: TGTGCTAGCAGTTTATCGACAGGGACC. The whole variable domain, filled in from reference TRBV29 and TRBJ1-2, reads DMKVTQMPRYLIKRMGENVLLECGQDMSHETMYWYRQDPGLGLQLIYISYDVDSNSEGDIPKGYRVSRKKREHFSLILDSAKTNQTSVYFCASSLSTGTDYTFGSGTRLLVI.

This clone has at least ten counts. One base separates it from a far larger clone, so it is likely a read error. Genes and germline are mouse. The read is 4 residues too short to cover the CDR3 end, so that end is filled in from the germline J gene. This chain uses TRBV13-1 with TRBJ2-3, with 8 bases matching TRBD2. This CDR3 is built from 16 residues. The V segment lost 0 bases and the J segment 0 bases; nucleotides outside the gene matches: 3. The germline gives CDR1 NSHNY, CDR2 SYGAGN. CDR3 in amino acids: CASSDAGGTSAETLYF. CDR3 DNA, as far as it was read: TGTGCCAGCAGTGATGCTGGGGGGACTAGTGCAGAA.

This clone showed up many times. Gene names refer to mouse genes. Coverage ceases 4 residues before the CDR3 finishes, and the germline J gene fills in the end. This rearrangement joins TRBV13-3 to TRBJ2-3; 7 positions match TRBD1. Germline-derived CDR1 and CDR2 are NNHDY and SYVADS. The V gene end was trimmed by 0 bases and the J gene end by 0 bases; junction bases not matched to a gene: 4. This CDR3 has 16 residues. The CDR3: CASSDGDSGSAETLYF. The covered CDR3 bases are TGTGCCAGCAGTGATGGGGACAGCGGGAGTGCAGAA.

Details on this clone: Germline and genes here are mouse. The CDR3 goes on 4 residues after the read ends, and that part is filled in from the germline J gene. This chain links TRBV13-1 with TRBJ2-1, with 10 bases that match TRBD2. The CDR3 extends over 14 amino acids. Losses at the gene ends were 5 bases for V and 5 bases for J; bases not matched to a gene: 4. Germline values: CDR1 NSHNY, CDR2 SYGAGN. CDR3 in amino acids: CASSLGGRNAEQFF. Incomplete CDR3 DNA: TGTGCCAGCAGCCTGGGGGGGCGGAATGCT.